Below, 25 T cell receptor beta chains from the same sample are listed, as sequenced in a study of cytomegalovirus exposure and HLA in healthy donors. With 60 Vbeta and 13 Jbeta primers, the PCR was carried out. Method: immunoSEQ multiplex PCR; TCRdb's copy keeps in-frame clones and lacks some. The sample lists about 41,000 clones; roughly 80% were seen once. The material sequenced was PBMCs. All receptors derive from a man aged 45-65 years in good health and CMV-seronegative.

The rearrangement uses TRBV9 and TRBJ1-2; TRBD1 agrees at 7 bases. V was clipped by 0 bases and J by 1 base; unmatched bases: 3. The CDR3 is 15 amino acids. CDR1 is SGDLS and CDR2 is YYNGEE in the germline V gene. The CDR3 loop reads CASSVAPGGNYGYTF. CDR3 in DNA: TGTGCCAGCAGCGTAGCCCCAGGGGGTAACTATGGCTACACCTTC.

The rearrangement links TRBV10-3 to TRBJ1-1; 7 positions agree with TRBD1. The CDR3 has 16 amino acids. Germline CDR1 reads ENHRY; CDR2 reads SYGVKD. V lost 0 bases, J lost 0 bases, and 4 bases stayed unmatched. The CDR3 DNA sequence: TGTGCCATCAGTGAGTCACCGGGACAGCTGAACACTGAAGCTTTCTTT. Translation: CAISESPGQLNTEAFF.

This clone has only a few counts. This CDR3 is CASSLVSGNYGYTF. The CDR3, as DNA: TGTGCCAGCAGCTTAGTGTCAGGGAACTATGGCTACACCTTC. This rearrangement joins TRBV7-9 to TRBJ1-2, with TRBD1 as a possible D gene (5 bases). This CDR3 has 14 residues. V lost 1 base to trimming and J lost 2 bases, with 8 bases between them. Germline assignment: CDR1 SEHNR and CDR2 FQNEAQ (reference sequence).

The chain carries TRBV28 and TRBJ2-3; perhaps TRBD1 as D (6 bases). The germline gives CDR1 MDHEN, CDR2 SYDVKM. CDR3 length: 14 amino acids. V was pared by 4 bases and J by 2 bases, with 10 bases between. The CDR3 DNA reads as TGTGCCAGCAGTTCTGGACAGCCCACAGATACGCAGTATTTT. Its translation is CASSSGQPTDTQYF.

The rearrangement links TRBV5-4 to TRBJ2-1, with 8 bases matching TRBD2. This CDR3 contains 17 residues. The germline CDR1 and CDR2 sequences are SGHNT and YYREEE (reference sequence). With V trimmed by 0 bases and J by 4 bases, 9 bases remained unmatched. The CDR3 sequence is CASSLAGGGPGYNEQFF. Here the CDR3 DNA reads TGTGCCAGCAGCTTGGCCGGGGGGGGCCCTGGGTACAATGAGCAGTTCTTC.

The V and J genes are TRBV5-4 and TRBJ2-1; TRBD2 matches at 10 bases. CDR3 length: 15 residues. V gave up 0 bases and J gave up 4 bases; unmatched junction bases: 1. Per the germline V gene, CDR1 is SGHNT and CDR2 is YYREEE (reference sequence). The CDR3 sequence is CASSLALAGYNEQFF. The DNA for the CDR3 is TGTGCCAGCAGCTTGGCACTAGCGGGGTACAATGAGCAGTTCTTC.

The chain joins TRBV27 to TRBJ2-3, with 12 nucleotides matching TRBD1. Germline lookup yields CDR1 MNHEY and CDR2 SMNVEV (reference sequence). V dropped 5 bases and J dropped 6; count of bases not matched to a gene: 6. This CDR3 region has 15 residues. The CDR3 sequence: CASSLSGTGGDTQYF. The CDR3 nucleotides are TGTGCCAGCAGTCTCTCCGGGACAGGGGGCGATACGCAGTATTTT.

This sequence joins TRBV4-1 and TRBJ2-2, with TRBD2 matching 8 bases. The J segment lost 5 bases and the V segment lost 4 bases, leaving 6 bases of the junction unmatched. Germline V gene data show CDR1 as MGHRA and CDR2 as YSYEKL. This CDR3 is 15 amino acids long. CDR3 nucleotides: TGCGCCAGCAGCCCCCTCGGGGGGGGAACCGGGGAGCTGTTTTTT. Protein sequence: CASSPLGGGTGELFF.

In this sample, this clone turned up once. This chain uses TRBV9 with TRBJ2-1, with 9 positions matching TRBD2. This CDR3 contains 15 residues. The germline CDR1 and CDR2 sequences are SGDLS and YYNGEE. V lost 0 bases and J lost 5; bases outside the gene matches: 3. CDR3 amino acids: CASSVGGTSHNEQFF. For the CDR3, the DNA is TGTGCCAGCAGCGTAGGAGGGACTAGCCACAATGAGCAGTTCTTC.

This rearrangement joins TRBV4-3 to TRBJ2-1; weak D call: TRBD2 (5 bases). Looked up from germline, CDR1 is LGHNA and CDR2 is YSLEER. V was shortened by 0 bases and J by 4 bases, with 7 bases between the two germline ends. This CDR3 comprises 14 residues. CDR3 nucleotides: TGCGCCAGCAGCCAAGAGAGGGATTACAATGAGCAGTTCTTC. This encodes CASSQERDYNEQFF.

The chain has TRBV5-1 and TRBJ2-1; possible D gene TRBD1, 5 bases. V lost 0 bases and J 7 bases, leaving 11 bases between the germline ends. Germline-derived CDR1 and CDR2 are SGHRS and YFSETQ. CDR3 length equals 14 residues. This CDR3 reads CASSLAAGKNEQFF. CDR3 DNA: TGCGCCAGCAGCTTGGCGGCAGGGAAGAATGAGCAGTTCTTC. Looking up the rest from reference TRBV5-1 and TRBJ2-1 gives the full variable domain: KAGVTQTPRYLIKTRGQQVTLSCSPISGHRSVSWYQQTPGQGLQFLFEYFSETQRNKGNFPGRFSGRQFSNSRSEMNVSTLELGDSALYLCASSLAAGKNEQFFGPGTRLTVL.

V gene TRBV7-9 combines with J gene TRBJ2-7, with TRBD2 matching over 7 bases. Germline CDR1 SEHNR, CDR2 FQNEAQ (reference sequence). The CDR3 is 13 amino acids. V lost 7 bases to trimming and J lost 5 bases; unmatched junction nucleotides: 8. The CDR3 DNA reads TGTGCCAGCACCTTGGGGGGAGGGAACGAGCAGTACTTC. As protein: CASTLGGGNEQYF.

The chain uses TRBV27 and TRBJ2-3, with 11 bases that match TRBD1. From germline, CDR1 is MNHEY and CDR2 SMNVEV (reference sequence). V lost 0 bases, J lost 3 bases, and 5 bases stayed unmatched. This CDR3 has 17 residues. CDR3 sequence reads: CASSLSGTGGGTDTQYF. The CDR3 DNA follows: TGTGCCAGCAGTTTATCCGGGACAGGGGGAGGGACAGATACGCAGTATTTT.

The J gene is TRBJ2-2, the V gene TRBV18; D uncertain. Per germline, CDR1 KGHSH and CDR2 LQKENI. Between the trimmed V and J ends, which lost 1 base and 5 bases, there was a span of 8 bases. The CDR3 runs to 14 residues. The CDR3 DNA reads as TGTGCCAGCTCACCACGCACAGTTACCGGGGAGCTGTTTTTT. Its translation: CASSPRTVTGELFF.

V and J are TRBV7-9 and TRBJ1-5, with TRBD1 matching over 7 bases. Germline CDR1 SEHNR, CDR2 FQNEAQ (reference sequence). The CDR3 sequence is 15 residues long. V dropped 3 bases and J dropped 4; count of bases not matched to a gene: 6. The CDR3 DNA reads as TGTGCCAGCAGCTTGGAAGGGGGCCAAAATCAGCCCCAGCATTTT. It encodes CASSLEGGQNQPQHF.

The V call is TRBV19, the J call TRBJ2-1; TRBD1 agrees at 7 bases. Trimming removed 6 bases from V and 0 bases from J; junction bases left unmatched: 2. The CDR3 is made up of 14 amino acids. Germline CDR1 LNHDA, CDR2 SQIVND (reference sequence). The CDR3 DNA follows: TGTGCCAGTAGACAGGGGAGCTCCTACAATGAGCAGTTCTTC. Amino acids: CASRQGSSYNEQFF.

The V and J genes are TRBV6-5 and TRBJ1-2; 9 nucleotides agree with TRBD1. The germline gives CDR1 MNHEY, CDR2 SVGAGI. This CDR3 is 12 amino acids long. The trim removed 6 bases at V and 7 bases at J, leaving 3 bases unmatched. This CDR3 reads CASRGQGPGYTF. The CDR3 DNA sequence: TGTGCCAGCAGGGGACAGGGTCCTGGCTACACCTTC.

The CDR3 protein is CSDQRTGVGYTF. The DNA for the CDR3 is TGCAGCGACCAACGGACAGGGGTGGGCTACACCTTC. The chain is built from TRBV29-1 and TRBJ1-2; 9 bases align to TRBD1. The CDR3 runs to 12 residues. Germline lookup yields CDR1 SQVTM and CDR2 ANQGSEA. With V trimmed by 7 bases and J by 8 bases, 8 bases remained unmatched.

This clone was found once. The chain is built from TRBV5-1 and TRBJ2-2, with 10 nucleotides matching TRBD1. The ends lost 4 bases at V and 3 bases at J; junction bases unmatched: 0. The CDR3 has 14 amino acids. The germline V gene has CDR1 SGHRS and CDR2 YFSETQ. The CDR3 DNA reads TGCGCCAGCAGCGGACAGGGGGACACCGGGGAGCTGTTTTTT. Amino acid sequence: CASSGQGDTGELFF.

This clone was observed a handful of times. This chain connects TRBV11-2 to TRBJ2-1; 12 bases fit TRBD2. This CDR3 is built from 17 residues. The V gene's germline CDR1 is SGHAT and CDR2 FQNNGV. After removal of 4 bases from V and 8 bases from J, the junction contained 12 bases not matched to a gene. The chain's CDR3 is CASSSGGTSGWVDEQFF. The CDR3, as DNA: TGTGCCAGCAGCTCAGGGGGGACTAGCGGGTGGGTCGATGAGCAGTTCTTC. Variable domain in full (rest from reference TRBV11-2 and TRBJ2-1): EAGVAQSPRYKIIEKRQSVAFWCNPISGHATLYWYQQILGQGPKLLIQFQNNGVVDDSQLPKDRFSAERLKGVDSTLKIQPAKLEDSAVYLCASSSGGTSGWVDEQFFGPGTRLTVL.

V and J are TRBV7-3 and TRBJ1-2, with 7 bases aligning to TRBD1. CDR3 length: 14 amino acids. Losses at the gene ends were 5 bases for V and 7 bases for J; bases not matched to a gene: 10. Germline V gene sequence: CDR1 SGHTA, CDR2 FQGTGA. The CDR3 DNA sequence: TGTGCCAGCAGCCCCCGGACAGGAGAAACTGGCTACACCTTC. This gives the protein CASSPRTGETGYTF. The full variable domain, its missing parts supplied by reference TRBV7-3 and TRBJ1-2, is GAGVSQTPSNKVTEKGKYVELRCDPISGHTALYWYRQSLGQGPEFLIYFQGTGAADDSGLPNDRFFAVRPEGSVSTLKIQRTERGDSAVYLCASSPRTGETGYTFGSGTRLTVV.

The gene calls are TRBV10-3 and TRBJ2-3, with TRBD2 identical over 13 bases. The germline CDR1 and CDR2 sequences are ENHRY and SYGVKD. The ends lost 6 bases at V and 5 bases at J; junction bases unmatched: 11. The CDR3 is made up of 17 amino acids. The DNA of the CDR3 is TGTGCCATCAGAACCGGGACTAGCGGGAAAGGGCGAGATACGCAGTATTTT. This translates into CAIRTGTSGKGRDTQYF.

The CDR3 DNA reads as TGTGCCAGCTGGCGCAGCGGGAGCCATCAAGAGACCCAGTACTTC. It specifies CASWRSGSHQETQYF. The chain recombines TRBV5-8 with TRBJ2-5, with 8 bases matching TRBD2. Germline V gene sequence: CDR1 SGHTS, CDR2 YDEGEE. CDR3 length: 15 residues. Unmatched junction bases numbered 10, after V lost 7 bases and J lost 2 bases.

The chain combines TRBV4-3 with TRBJ1-3, with D tentatively TRBD1 (5 bases). With 1 base removed from V and 4 bases from J, the gap between germline ends came to 11 bases. The CDR3 has 15 amino acids. Germline CDR1 and CDR2: LGHNA and YSLEER. In nucleotides, the CDR3 is TGCGCCAGCAGCCAAGGATCCGGGGGAGGAAACACCATATATTTT. The encoded protein is CASSQGSGGGNTIYF.

The rearrangement joins TRBV7-2 to TRBJ2-1, with 12 bases fitting TRBD2. CDR3 length: 19 amino acids. In germline, CDR1 is SGHTA, CDR2 FQGNSA. J was trimmed by 8 bases and V by 3 bases; bases with no gene match: 17. The CDR3 bases are TGTGCCAGCAGCTTCATGATCCTAGCGGGAGGGCCGGTTAAGGATGAGCAGTTCTTC. Its protein is CASSFMILAGGPVKDEQFF.